This T cell receptor (beta chain) was sequenced for a study of cytomegalovirus exposure and HLA in healthy donors. CDR3 length: 13 residues. The ends were cut back, 2 bases at V and 6 bases at J, with 10 bases in the middle. In germline, CDR1 is SGHDN, CDR2 FVKESK. PCR employed 60 Vbeta and 13 Jbeta primers. This table comes from immunoSEQ multiplex PCR, and its TCRdb copy is limited to in-frame clones, with some not included. The repertoire has roughly 70,000 clones, 75% of them found once; the top ten carry 9.5% to 15%. There are a few counts of this clone. Material: PBMCs. The TCR originated in a man aged 65 to 79 in good health and CMV-seronegative. The chain is built from TRBV14 and TRBJ1-1; D might be TRBD1 (6 bases). Written as DNA, the CDR3 is TGTGCCAGCAGCCAATTTGAGGGGGCTGAAGCTTTCTTT. Its translation: CASSQFEGAEAFF.